Below, one T cell receptor (beta chain) is given with its context. TCRdb's table, derived via immunoSEQ multiplex PCR, lists solely in-frame clones and lacks some. The data show approximately 270,000 clones, about 85% seen once. The data were taken from a study of blood T cell repertoires in COVID-19. Looking at the study overall: Acute and convalescent COVID-19 specimens originated in the United States, Italy and Spain. T cells, B-cell-depleted T cells, or PBMCs supplied cDNA or gDNA.

Seattle's enrolled individuals joined amid active infection and were then monitored longitudinally. Germline CDR1 SNHLY, CDR2 FYNNEI. Trimming took 7 bases from V and 6 from J; bases not matched to a gene: 9. The CDR3 consists of 14 residues. What was sequenced was peripheral blood. The rearrangement uses TRBV2 and TRBJ2-1; 7 bases align to TRBD2. This TCR was sampled from a human donor with COVID-19, enrolled during active disease. The donor label of this sample is uncertain. CDR3 sequence: CASTRETSINEQFF. CDR3 nucleotide sequence: TGTGCCAGCACGAGGGAGACTAGCATCAATGAGCAGTTCTTC.